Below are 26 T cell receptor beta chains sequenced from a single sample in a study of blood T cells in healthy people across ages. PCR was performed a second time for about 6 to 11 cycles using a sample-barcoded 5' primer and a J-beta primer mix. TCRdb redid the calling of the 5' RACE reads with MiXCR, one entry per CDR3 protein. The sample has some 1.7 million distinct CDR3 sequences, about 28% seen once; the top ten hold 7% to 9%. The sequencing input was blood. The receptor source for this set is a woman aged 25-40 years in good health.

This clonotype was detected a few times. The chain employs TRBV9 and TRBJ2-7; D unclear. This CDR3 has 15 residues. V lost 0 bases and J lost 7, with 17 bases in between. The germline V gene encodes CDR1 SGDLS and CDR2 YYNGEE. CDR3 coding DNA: TGTGCCAGCAGCGTAGACCCGGGCCCCTTGAGGGAGCAGTACTTC. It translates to CASSVDPGPLREQYF. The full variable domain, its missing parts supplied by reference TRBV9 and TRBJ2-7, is DSGVTQTPKHLITATGQRVTLRCSPRSGDLSVYWYQQSLDQGLQFLIQYYNGEERAKGNILERFSAQQFPDLHSELNLSSLELGDSALYFCASSVDPGPLREQYFGPGTRLTVT.

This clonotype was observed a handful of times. In DNA form, the CDR3 reads TGTGCCAGCAGCTTAGCCAGGACAGGAGCCTACGAGCAGTACTTC. Amino acids: CASSLARTGAYEQYF. The chain recombines TRBV7-2 with TRBJ2-7; 7 bases map to TRBD1. V was clipped by 0 bases and J by 2 bases; unmatched bases: 4. Looked up from germline, CDR1 is SGHTA and CDR2 is FQGNSA. The CDR3 loop spans 15 amino acids. Full variable domain (rest looked up from reference TRBV7-2 and TRBJ2-7): GAGVSQSPSNKVTEKGKDVELRCDPISGHTALYWYRQSLGQGLEFLIYFQGNSAPDKSGLPSDRFSAERTGGSVSTLTIQRTQQEDSAVYLCASSLARTGAYEQYFGPGTRLTVT.

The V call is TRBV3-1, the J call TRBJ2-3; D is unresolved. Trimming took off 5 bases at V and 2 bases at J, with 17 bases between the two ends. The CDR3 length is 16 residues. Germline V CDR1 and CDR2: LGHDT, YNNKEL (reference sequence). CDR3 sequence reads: CASSYDGLGSTDTQYF. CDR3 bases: TGTGCCAGCAGCTACGACGGGCTGGGGTCCACAGATACGCAGTATTTT.

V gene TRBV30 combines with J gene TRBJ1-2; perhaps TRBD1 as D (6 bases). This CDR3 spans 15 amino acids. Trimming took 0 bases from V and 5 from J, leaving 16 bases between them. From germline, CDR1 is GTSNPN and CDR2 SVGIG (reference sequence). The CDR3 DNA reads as TGTGCCTGGAGTGTAACGGGGGGCCGCGGATATGGCTACACCTTC. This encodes CAWSVTGGRGYGYTF. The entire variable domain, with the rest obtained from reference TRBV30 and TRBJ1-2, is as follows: SQTIHQWPATLVQPVGSPLSLECTVEGTSNPNLYWYRQAAGRGLQLLFYSVGIGQISSEVPQNLSASRPQDRQFILSSKKLLLSDSGFYLCAWSVTGGRGYGYTFGSGTRLTVV.

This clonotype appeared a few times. The CDR3 protein is CASSLGSIVKEKGLSGQYF. DNA for the CDR3: TGTGCCAGCAGTTTGGGGTCAATAGTGAAGGAAAAGGGATTATCCGGGCAGTACTTC. This rearrangement joins TRBV27 to TRBJ2-7; no reliable D call. The CDR3 is 19 residues long. The germline V and J ends were trimmed by 3 bases and 9 bases, with 33 bases remaining between them. CDR1 is MNHEY and CDR2 is SMNVEV in the germline V gene (reference sequence).

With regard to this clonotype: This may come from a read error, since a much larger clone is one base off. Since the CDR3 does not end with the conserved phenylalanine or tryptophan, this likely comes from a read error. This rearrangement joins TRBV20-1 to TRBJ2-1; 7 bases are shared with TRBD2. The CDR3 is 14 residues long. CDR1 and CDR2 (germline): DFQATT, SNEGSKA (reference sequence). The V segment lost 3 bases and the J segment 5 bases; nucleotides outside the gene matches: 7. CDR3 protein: CSASWGGVNNEQFC. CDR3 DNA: TGCAGTGCTAGTTGGGGGGGAGTGAACAATGAGCAGTTCTGC.

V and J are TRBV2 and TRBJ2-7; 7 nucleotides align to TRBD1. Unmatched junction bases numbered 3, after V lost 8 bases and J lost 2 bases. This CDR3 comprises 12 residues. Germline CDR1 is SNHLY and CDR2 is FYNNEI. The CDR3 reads CASPGQTYEQYF. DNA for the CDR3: TGTGCCAGCCCGGGACAGACCTACGAGCAGTACTTC.

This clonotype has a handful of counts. The chain's CDR3 is CASSLRPGLTDTQYF. The CDR3 nucleotides are TGTGCCAGCAGCCTCCGCCCCGGGCTCACAGATACGCAGTATTTT. The chain uses TRBV9 and TRBJ2-3, with D unclear. Germline V gives CDR1 SGDLS, CDR2 YYNGEE. The germline V and J ends were trimmed by 4 bases and 2 bases, with 14 bases remaining between them. There are 15 residues in the CDR3.

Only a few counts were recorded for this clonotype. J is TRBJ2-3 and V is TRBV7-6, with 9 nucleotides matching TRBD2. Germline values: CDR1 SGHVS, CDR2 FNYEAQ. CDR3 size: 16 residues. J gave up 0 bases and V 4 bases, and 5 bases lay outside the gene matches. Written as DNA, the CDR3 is TGTGCCAGCAGCTACCTAGCGGGGTCTAGCACAGATACGCAGTATTTT. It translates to CASSYLAGSSTDTQYF.

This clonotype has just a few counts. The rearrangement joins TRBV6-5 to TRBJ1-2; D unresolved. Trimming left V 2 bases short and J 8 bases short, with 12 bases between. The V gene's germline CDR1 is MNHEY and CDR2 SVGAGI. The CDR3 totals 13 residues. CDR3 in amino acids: CASSYDVREGYTF. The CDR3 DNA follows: TGTGCCAGCAGTTACGACGTTCGGGAGGGCTACACCTTC.

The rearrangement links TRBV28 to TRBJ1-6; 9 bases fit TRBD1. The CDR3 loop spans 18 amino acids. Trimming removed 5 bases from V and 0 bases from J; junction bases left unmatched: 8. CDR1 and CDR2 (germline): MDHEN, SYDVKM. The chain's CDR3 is CASSRRDRASSYNSPLHF. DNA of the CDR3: TGTGCCAGCAGTCGAAGGGACAGGGCTAGCTCCTATAATTCACCCCTCCACTTT.

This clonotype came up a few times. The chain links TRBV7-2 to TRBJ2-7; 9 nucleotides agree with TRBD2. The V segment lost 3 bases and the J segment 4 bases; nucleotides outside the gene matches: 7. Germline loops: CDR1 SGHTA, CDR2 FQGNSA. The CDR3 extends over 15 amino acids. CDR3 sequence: CASSFVAGDVYEQYF. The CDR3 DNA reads TGTGCCAGCAGCTTCGTAGCGGGAGACGTTTACGAGCAGTACTTC.

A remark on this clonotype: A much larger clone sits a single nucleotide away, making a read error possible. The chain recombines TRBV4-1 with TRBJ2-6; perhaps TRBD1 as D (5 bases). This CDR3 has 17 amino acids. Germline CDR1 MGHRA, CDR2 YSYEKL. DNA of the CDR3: TGCGCCAGCAGCCAAGAAAGCATGAACTCTGGGGCCAACGTCCCGACTTTC. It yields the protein CASSQESMNSGANVPTF.

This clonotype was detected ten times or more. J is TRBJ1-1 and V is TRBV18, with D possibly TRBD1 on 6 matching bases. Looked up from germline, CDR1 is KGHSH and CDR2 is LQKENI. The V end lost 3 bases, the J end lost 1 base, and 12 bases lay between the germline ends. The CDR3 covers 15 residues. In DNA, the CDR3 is TGTGCCAGCTCACCCTCCGCACAGGGGAACACTGAAGCTTTCTTT. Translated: CASSPSAQGNTEAFF.

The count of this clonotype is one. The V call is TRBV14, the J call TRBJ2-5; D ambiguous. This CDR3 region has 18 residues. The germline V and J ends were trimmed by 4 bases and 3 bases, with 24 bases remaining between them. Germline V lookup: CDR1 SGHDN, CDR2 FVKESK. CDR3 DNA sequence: TGTGCCAGCAGCCCCCCCGGGTTCGGCTTCGGCATAGAAGAGACCCAGTACTTC. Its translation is CASSPPGFGFGIEETQYF.

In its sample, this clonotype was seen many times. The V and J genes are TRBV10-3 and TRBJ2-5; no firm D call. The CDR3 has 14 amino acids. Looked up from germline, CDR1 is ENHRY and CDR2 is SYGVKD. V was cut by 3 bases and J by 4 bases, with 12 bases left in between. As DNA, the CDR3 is TGTGCCATCAGTGATGCCCCTCCCCCAGAGACCCAGTACTTC. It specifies CAISDAPPPETQYF.

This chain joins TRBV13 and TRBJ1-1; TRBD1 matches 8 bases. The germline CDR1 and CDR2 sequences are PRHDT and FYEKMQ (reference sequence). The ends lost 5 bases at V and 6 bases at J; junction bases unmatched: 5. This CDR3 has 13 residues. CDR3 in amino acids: CASSRQGKPEAFF. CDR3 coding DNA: TGTGCCAGCAGCCGACAGGGGAAGCCTGAAGCTTTCTTT.

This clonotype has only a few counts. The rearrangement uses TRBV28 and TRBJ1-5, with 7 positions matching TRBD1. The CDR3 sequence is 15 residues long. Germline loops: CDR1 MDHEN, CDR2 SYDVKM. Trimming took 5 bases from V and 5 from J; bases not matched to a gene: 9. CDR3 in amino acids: CASSLTGAGDQPQHF. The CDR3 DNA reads TGTGCCAGCAGTCTCACAGGGGCAGGGGATCAGCCCCAGCATTTT. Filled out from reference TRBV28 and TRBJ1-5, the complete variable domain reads DVKVTQSSRYLVKRTGEKVFLECVQDMDHENMFWYRQDPGLGLRLIYFSYDVKMKEKGDIPEGYSVSREKKERFSLILESASTNQTSMYLCASSLTGAGDQPQHFGDGTRLSIL.

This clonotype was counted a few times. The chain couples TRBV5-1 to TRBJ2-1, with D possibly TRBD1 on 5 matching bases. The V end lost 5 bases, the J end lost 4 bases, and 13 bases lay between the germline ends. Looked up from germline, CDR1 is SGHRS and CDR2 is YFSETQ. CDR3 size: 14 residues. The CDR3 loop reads CASSQGRGYNEQFF. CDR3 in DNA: TGCGCCAGCAGTCAGGGAAGGGGATACAATGAGCAGTTCTTC.

DNA for the CDR3: TGCAGTGCTGGGAGATCTGGGGCTGGAGAGACCCAGTACTTC. This encodes CSAGRSGAGETQYF. This rearrangement joins TRBV20-1 to TRBJ2-5; D is tentatively TRBD1 or TRBD2 (5 bases each). Germline CDR1 DFQATT, CDR2 SNEGSKA (reference sequence). This CDR3 has 14 residues. Trimming stripped 5 bases from V and 4 bases from J, with 17 bases between.

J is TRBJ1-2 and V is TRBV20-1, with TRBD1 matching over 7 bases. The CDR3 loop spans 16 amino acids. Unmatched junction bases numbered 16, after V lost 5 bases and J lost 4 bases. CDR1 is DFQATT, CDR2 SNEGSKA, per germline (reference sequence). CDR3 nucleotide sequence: TGCAGTGCTCCATCTTTGGGAGGGGGCGTTATCTATGGCTACACCTTC. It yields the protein CSAPSLGGGVIYGYTF.

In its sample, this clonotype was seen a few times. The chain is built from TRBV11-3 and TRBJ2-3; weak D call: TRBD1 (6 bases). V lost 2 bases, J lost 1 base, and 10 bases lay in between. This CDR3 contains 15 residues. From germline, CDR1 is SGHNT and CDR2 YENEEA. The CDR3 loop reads CASSLPGAGTDTQYF. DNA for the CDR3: TGTGCCAGCAGCTTACCAGGGGCCGGCACAGATACGCAGTATTTT.

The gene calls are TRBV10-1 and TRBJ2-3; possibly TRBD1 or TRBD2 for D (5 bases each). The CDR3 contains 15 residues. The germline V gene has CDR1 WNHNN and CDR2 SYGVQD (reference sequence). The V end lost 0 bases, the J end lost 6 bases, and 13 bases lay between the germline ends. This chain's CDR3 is CASSESRGAGDTQYF. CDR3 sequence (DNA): TGCGCCAGCAGTGAGTCTCGAGGGGCCGGGGATACGCAGTATTTT.

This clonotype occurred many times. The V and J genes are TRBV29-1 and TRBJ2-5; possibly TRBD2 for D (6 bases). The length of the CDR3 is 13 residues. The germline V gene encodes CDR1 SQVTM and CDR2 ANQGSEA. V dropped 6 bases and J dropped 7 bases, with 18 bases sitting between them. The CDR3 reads CSVRTTPQGTQYF. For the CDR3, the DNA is TGCAGCGTCCGGACTACCCCGCAGGGGACCCAGTACTTC.

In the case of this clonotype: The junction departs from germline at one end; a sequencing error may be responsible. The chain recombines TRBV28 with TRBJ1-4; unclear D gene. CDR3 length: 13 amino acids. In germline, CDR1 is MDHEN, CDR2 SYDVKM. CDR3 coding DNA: TGTGCCACCTTGGACGGAACTAATGAAAAACGGTTTTTT. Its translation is CATLDGTNEKRFF.

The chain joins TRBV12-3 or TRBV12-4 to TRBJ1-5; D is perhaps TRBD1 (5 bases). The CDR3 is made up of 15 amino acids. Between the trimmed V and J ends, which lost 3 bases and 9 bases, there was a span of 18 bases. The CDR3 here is CASSFEGTATGPQHF. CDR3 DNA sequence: TGTGCCAGCAGTTTCGAAGGGACCGCCACGGGGCCCCAGCATTTT.